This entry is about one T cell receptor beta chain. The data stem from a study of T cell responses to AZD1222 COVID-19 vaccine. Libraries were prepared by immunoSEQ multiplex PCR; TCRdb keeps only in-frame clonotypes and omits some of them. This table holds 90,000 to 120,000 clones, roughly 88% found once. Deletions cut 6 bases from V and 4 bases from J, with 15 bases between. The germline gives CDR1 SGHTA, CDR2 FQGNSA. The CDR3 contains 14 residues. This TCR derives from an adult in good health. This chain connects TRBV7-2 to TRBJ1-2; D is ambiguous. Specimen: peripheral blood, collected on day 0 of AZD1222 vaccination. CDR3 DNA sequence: TGTGCCAGCAGACCCCAACTCAGTGGCTATGGCTACACCTTC. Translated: CASRPQLSGYGYTF.